This TCR beta chain stems from a study of T-cell memory formation after mild COVID-19. Looking at the study overall: TCR clusters largely stayed donor specific. The study, taken as a whole, reports: Mainly CM and EM harbored the contracting CD4+ clones; mainly EMRA harbored the CD8+ ones. Within pre-infection memory, some responding clones were found, suggesting cross-reactive memory joined. The study found balanced CD4/CD8 in clones contracting day 15 to 85 and a CD4+ lean in later expanders.

V lost 2 bases and J 0 bases, leaving 19 bases between the germline ends. Germline values: CDR1 MNHEY, CDR2 SVGAGI. The CDR3 loop spans 18 amino acids. Using its own MiXCR run on the 5' RACE reads, TCRdb lists one record per CDR3 protein. The table records a few hundred thousand distinct CDR3 sequences, about a sixth of them present only once. Comment on this clonotype: No antigen is known for it.

Sequencing was done on a sample of PBMCs or a T cell subset sorted from them (not recorded which). The chain is built from TRBV6-5 and TRBJ1-2, with D tentatively TRBD1 (5 bases). The sequence came from a man between 18 and 35 years old who had mild COVID-19 (a few samples of this study predate the infection). Cell type and time point are not known. The CDR3 DNA is TGTGCCAGCAGTTACATCTCAGGGACGGAACTTTCTAACTATGGCTACACCTTC. Protein sequence: CASSYISGTELSNYGYTF.